This T cell receptor (beta chain) appears in the sequencing data of a study of T cell changes during pregnancy in multiple sclerosis. This clone was seen only once. Clones were sequenced by immunoSEQ multiplex PCR, and TCRdb holds only the in-frame ones, with some missing. The table lists about 50,000 clones, roughly nine tenths of them singletons. The germline V gene has CDR1 MDHEN and CDR2 SYDVKM. The CDR3 runs to 15 residues. Between the trimmed V and J ends, which lost 6 bases and 2 bases, there was a span of 14 bases. This sample comprised CD4+ T cells from peripheral blood mononuclear cells, obtained after pregnancy. The TCR sequence derives from a female donor with multiple sclerosis, enrolled in a pregnancy study. This chain links TRBV28 with TRBJ1-3; unclear D gene. CDR3 coding DNA: TGTGCCAGCAGCCCTCGGCGGGCCACTGGAAACACCATATATTTT. This codes for CASSPRRATGNTIYF. The full variable domain, in which reference TRBV28 and TRBJ1-3 provide the parts outside the CDR3, is DVKVTQSSRYLVKRTGEKVFLECVQDMDHENMFWYRQDPGLGLRLIYFSYDVKMKEKGDIPEGYSVSREKKERFSLILESASTNQTSMYLCASSPRRATGNTIYFGEGSWLTVV.